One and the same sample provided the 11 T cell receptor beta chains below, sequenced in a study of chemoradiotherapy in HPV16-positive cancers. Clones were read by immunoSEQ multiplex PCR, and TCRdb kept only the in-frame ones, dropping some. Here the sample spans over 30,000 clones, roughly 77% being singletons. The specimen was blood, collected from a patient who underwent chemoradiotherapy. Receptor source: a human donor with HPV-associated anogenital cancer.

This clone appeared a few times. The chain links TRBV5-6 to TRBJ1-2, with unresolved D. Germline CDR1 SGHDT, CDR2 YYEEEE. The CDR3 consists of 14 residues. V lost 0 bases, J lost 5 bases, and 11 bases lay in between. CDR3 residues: CASSLAGGVYGYTF. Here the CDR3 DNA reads TGTGCCAGCAGCTTGGCTGGTGGGGTATATGGCTACACCTTC.

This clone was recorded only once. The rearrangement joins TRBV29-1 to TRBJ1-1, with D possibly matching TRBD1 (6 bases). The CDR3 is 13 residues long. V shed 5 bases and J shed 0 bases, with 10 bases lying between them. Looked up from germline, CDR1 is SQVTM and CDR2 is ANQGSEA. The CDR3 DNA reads TGCAGCGTTCGAGGGGGGATGAACACTGAAGCTTTCTTT. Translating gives CSVRGGMNTEAFF.

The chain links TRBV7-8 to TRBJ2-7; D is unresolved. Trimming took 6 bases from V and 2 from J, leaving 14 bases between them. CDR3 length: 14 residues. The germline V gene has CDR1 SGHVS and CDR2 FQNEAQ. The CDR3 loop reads CASSRDDPTYEQYF. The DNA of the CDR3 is TGTGCCAGCAGTAGAGATGACCCAACCTACGAGCAGTACTTC.

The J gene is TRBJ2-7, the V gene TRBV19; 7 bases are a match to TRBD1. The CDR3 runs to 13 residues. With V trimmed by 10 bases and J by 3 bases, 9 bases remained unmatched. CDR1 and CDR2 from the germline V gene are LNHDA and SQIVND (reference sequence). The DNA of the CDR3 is TGTGCCACCGCGACAGGGATGGGCTACGAGCAGTACTTC. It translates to CATATGMGYEQYF.

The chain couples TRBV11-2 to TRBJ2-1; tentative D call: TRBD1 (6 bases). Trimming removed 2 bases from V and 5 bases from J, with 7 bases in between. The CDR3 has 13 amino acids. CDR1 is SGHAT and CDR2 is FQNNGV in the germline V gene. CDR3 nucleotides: TGTGCCAGCAGCTTATGGACAGACAATGAGCAGTTCTTC. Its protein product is CASSLWTDNEQFF. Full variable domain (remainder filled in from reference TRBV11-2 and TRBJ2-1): EAGVAQSPRYKIIEKRQSVAFWCNPISGHATLYWYQQILGQGPKLLIQFQNNGVVDDSQLPKDRFSAERLKGVDSTLKIQPAKLEDSAVYLCASSLWTDNEQFFGPGTRLTVL.

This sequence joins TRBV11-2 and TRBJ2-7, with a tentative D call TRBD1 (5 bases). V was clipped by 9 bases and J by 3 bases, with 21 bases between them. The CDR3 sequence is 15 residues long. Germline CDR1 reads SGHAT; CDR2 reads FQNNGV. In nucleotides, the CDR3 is TGTGCCAGTCAAATAGGTGTTGGGGCGTACTACGAGCAGTACTTC. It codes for CASQIGVGAYYEQYF.

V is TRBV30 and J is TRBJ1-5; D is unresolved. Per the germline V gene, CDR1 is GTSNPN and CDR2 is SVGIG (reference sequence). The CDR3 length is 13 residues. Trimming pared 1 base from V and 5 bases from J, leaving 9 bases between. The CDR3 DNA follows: TGTGCCTGGAGTGCTGGGAGCGATCAGCCCCAGCATTTT. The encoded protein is CAWSAGSDQPQHF.

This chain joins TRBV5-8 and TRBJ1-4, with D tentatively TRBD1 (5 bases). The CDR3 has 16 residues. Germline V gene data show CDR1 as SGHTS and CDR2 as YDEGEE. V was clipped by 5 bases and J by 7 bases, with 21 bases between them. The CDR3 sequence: CASRSKVSRGFEKLFF. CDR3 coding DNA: TGTGCCAGCAGGTCCAAGGTCAGCCGGGGGTTTGAAAAACTGTTTTTT.

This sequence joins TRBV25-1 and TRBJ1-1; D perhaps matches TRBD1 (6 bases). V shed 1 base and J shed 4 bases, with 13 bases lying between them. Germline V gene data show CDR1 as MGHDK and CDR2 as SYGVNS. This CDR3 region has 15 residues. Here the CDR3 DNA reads TGTGCCAGCAGTGAATGGGGAGGGGGAGGCACTGAAGCTTTCTTT. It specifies CASSEWGGGGTEAFF.

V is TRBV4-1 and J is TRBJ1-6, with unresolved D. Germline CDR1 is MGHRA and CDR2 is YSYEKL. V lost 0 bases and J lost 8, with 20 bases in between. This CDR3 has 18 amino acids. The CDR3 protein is CASSQEGLEAVEHSPLHF. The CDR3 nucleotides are TGCGCCAGCAGCCAAGAAGGGCTAGAAGCTGTCGAACATTCACCCCTCCACTTT.

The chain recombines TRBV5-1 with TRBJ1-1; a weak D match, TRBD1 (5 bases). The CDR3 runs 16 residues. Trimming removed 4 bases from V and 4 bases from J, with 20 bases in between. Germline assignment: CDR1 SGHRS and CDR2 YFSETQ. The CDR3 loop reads CASSPGGTQPSTEAFF. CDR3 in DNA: TGCGCCAGCAGCCCTGGGGGGACTCAACCGAGCACTGAAGCTTTCTTT.